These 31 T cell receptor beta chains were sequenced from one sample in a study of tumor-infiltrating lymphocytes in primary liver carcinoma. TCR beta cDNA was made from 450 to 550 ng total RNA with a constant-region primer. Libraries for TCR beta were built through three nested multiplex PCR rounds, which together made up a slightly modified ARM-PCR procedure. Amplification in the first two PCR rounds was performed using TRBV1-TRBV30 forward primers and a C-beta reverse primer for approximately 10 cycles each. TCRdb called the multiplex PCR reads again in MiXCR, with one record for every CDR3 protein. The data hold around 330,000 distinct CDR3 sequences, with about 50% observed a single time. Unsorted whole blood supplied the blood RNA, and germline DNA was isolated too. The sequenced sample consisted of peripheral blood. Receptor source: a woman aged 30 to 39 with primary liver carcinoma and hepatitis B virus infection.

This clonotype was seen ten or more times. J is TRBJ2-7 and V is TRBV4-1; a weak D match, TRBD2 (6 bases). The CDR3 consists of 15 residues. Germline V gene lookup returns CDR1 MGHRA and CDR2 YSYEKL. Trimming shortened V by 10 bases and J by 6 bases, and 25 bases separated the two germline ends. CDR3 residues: CATSSVPTSSGEQYF. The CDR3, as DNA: TGCGCCACCAGTTCGGTCCCTACTAGCAGCGGCGAGCAGTACTTC.

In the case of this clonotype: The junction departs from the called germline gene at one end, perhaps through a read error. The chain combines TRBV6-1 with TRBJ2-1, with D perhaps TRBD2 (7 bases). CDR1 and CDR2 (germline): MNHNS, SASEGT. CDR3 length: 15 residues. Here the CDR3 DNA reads TGTGCCAGCAGAGGGGGGGGAGGGAGGACCAACGAGCGGTTCTTC. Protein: CASRGGGGRTNERFF.

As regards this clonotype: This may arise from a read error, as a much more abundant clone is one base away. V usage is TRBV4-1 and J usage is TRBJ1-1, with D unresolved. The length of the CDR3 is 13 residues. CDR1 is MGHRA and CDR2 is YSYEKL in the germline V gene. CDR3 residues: CTSSLRGGTEAFF. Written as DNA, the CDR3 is TGCACCAGCAGCCTCCGAGGAGGGACTGAAGCTTTCTTT.

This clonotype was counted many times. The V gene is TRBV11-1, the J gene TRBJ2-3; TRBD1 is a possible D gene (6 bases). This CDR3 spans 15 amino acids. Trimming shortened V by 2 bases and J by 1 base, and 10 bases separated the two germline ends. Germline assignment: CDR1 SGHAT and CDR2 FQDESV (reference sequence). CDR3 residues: CASSLYRAGTDTQYF. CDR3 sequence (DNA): TGTGCCAGCAGCTTATACAGGGCAGGCACAGATACGCAGTATTTT. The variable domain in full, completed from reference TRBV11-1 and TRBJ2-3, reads EAEVAQSPRYKITEKSQAVAFWCDPISGHATLYWYRQILGQGPELLVQFQDESVVDDSQLPKDRFSAERLKGVDSTLKIQPAELGDSAMYLCASSLYRAGTDTQYFGPGTRLTVL.

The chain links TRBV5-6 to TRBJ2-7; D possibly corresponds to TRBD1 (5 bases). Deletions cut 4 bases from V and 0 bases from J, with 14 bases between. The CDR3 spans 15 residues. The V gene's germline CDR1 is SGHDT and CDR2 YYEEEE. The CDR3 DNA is TGTGCCAGCAGCCTCGACAGCCAGAGCTCCTACGAGCAGTACTTC. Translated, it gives CASSLDSQSSYEQYF.

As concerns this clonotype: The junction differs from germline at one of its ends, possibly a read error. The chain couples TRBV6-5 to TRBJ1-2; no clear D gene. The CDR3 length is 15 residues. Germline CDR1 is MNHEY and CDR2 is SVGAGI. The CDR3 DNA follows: TGTACCAGCCACGACCTACGCACACGGGGCTATGGCTACACCTTC. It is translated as CTSHDLRTRGYGYTF.

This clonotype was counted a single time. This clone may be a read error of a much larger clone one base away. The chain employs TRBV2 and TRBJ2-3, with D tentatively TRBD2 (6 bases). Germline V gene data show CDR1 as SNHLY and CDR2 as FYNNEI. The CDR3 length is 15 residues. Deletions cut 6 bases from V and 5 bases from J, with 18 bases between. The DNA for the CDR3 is TGTGCCAGCAGGGCCACTAGCAGCATGGGAGATACGCAGTATTTT. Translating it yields CASRATSSMGDTQYF.

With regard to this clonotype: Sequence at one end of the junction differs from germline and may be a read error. CDR3 loop: CASGDDNLRVEALF. The DNA of the CDR3 is TGTGCCAGCGGAGACGACAATCTTAGGGTAGAAGCTCTCTTT. This sequence joins TRBV12-3 or TRBV12-4 and TRBJ1-1, with D hard to call. This CDR3 region has 14 residues.

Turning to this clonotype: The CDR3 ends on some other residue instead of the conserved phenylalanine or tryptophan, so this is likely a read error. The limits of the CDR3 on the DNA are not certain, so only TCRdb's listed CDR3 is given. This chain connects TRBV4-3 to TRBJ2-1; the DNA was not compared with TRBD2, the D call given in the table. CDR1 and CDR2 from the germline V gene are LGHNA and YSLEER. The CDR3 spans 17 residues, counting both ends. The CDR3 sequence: CASSQDRGGRVYNEQLL.

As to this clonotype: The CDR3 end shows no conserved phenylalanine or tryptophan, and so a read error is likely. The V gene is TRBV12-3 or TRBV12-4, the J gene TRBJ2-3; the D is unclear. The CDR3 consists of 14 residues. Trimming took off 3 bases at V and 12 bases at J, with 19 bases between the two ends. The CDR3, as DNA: TGTGCCAGCAGTTTTGGTCGTAGCACAGATATACAGTATTAT. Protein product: CASSFGRSTDIQYY.

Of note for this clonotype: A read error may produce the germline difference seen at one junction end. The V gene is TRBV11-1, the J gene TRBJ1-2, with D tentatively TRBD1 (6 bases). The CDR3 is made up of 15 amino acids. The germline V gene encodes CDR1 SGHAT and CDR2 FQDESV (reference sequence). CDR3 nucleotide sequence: TGTGCCAGCAGTCGGGCCGGGACAACTAACTGTGGCTACACTTTC. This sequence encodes CASSRAGTTNCGYTF.

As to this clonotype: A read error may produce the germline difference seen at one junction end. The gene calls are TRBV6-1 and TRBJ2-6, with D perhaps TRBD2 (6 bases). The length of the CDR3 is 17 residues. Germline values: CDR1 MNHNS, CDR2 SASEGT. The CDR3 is CANSGLVGGSGANVLTF. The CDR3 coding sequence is TGTGCCAACAGTGGGTTGGTGGGGGGCTCTGGGGCCAACGTCCTGACTTTC.

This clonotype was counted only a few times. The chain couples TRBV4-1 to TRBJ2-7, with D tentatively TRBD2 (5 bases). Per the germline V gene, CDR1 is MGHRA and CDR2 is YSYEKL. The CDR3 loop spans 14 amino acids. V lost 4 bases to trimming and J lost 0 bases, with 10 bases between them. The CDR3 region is CASSRGLDSYEQYF. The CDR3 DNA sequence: TGCGCCAGCAGCCGAGGACTCGACTCCTACGAGCAGTACTTC.

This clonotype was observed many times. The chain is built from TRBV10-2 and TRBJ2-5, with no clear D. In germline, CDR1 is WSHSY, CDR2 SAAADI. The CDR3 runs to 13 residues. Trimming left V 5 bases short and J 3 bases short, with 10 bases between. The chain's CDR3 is CASSLTSKETQYF. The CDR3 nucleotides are TGCGCCAGCAGTTTGACAAGTAAAGAGACCCAGTACTTC.

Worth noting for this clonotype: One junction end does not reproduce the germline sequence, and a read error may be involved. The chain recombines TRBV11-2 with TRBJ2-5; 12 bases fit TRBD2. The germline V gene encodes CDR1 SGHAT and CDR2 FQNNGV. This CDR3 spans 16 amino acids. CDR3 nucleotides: TGTGTCAGCGACCCTTTGACTAGCGGGAGTCTTGAGACCCAGTACTTC. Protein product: CVSDPLTSGSLETQYF. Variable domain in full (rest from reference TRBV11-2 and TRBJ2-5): EAGVAQSPRYKIIEKRQSVAFWCNPISGHATLYWYQQILGQGPKLLIQFQNNGVVDDSQLPKDRFSAERLKGVDSTLKIQPAKLEDSAVYLCVSDPLTSGSLETQYFGPGTRLLVL.

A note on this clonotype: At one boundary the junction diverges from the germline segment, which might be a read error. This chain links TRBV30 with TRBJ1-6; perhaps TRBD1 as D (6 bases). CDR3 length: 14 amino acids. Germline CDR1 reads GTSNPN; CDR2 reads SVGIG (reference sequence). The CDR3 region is CAFRGSSYNSPLHF. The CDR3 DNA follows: TGTGCCTTTAGGGGGAGCTCCTATAATTCGCCCCTCCACTTT.

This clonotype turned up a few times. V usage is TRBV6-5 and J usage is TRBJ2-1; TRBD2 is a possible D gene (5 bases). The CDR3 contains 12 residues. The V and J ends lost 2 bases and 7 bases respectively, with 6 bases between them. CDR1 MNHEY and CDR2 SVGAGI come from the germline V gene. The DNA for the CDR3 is TGTGCCAGCAGTTACGGCGGGAATGAGCAGTTCTTC. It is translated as CASSYGGNEQFF.

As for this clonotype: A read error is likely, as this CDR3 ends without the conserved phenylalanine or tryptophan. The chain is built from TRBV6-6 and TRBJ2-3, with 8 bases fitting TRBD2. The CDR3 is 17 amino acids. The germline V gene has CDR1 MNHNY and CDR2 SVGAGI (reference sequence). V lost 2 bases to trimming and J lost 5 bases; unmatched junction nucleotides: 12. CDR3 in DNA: TGTGCCAGCAGTTACCCCCGACGGGAGGGCCCCCGAGATACGCAGTATTCT. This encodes CASSYPRREGPRDTQYS.

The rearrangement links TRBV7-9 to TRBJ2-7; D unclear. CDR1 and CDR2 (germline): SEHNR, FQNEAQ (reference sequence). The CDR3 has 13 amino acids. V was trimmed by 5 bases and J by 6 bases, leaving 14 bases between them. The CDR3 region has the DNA TGTGCCAGCAGCGCCGAATCGCATAGCGAGCAGTACTTC. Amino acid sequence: CASSAESHSEQYF.

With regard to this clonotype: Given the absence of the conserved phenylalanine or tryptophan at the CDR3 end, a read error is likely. In nucleotides, the CDR3 is TGTGCCAGCAGCTCACAGGGGGGTACCTACGAGCAGTACTCC. This gives the protein CASSSQGGTYEQYS. V usage is TRBV5-4 and J usage is TRBJ2-7; 8 bases fit TRBD1. The germline V gene encodes CDR1 SGHNT and CDR2 YYREEE (reference sequence). With 3 bases clipped from V and 2 bases from J, the junction kept 4 bases outside the gene matches. The CDR3 covers 14 residues.

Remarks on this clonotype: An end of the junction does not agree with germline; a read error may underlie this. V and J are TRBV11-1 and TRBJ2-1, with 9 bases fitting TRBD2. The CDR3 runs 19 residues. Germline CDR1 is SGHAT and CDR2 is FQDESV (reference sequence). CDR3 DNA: TGTGCCAGCGGCTTAACTTGGACTAGCGTTTCCACATCCTACAGTGAGCAGTTCTTC. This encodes CASGLTWTSVSTSYSEQFF. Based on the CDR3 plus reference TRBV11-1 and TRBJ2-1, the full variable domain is EAEVAQSPRYKITEKSQAVAFWCDPISGHATLYWYRQILGQGPELLVQFQDESVVDDSQLPKDRFSAERLKGVDSTLKIQPAELGDSAMYLCASGLTWTSVSTSYSEQFFGPGTRLTVL.

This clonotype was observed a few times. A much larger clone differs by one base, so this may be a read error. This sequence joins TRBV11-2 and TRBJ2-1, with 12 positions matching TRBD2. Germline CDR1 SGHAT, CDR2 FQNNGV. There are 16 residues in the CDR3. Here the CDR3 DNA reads TGTGCCAGCAGCAGGACCGCTAGCGGGAGGGGGCATGAGCGGTTCTTC. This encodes CASSRTASGRGHERFF.

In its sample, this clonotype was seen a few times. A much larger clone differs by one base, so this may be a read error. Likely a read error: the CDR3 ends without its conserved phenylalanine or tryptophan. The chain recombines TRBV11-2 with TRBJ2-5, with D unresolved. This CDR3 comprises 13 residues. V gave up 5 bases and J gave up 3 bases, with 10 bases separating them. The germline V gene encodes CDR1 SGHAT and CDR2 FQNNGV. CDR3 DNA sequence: TGTGCCAGCAGCCGCTGGGCGAAAGAGACCCAGTACCTC. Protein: CASSRWAKETQYL.

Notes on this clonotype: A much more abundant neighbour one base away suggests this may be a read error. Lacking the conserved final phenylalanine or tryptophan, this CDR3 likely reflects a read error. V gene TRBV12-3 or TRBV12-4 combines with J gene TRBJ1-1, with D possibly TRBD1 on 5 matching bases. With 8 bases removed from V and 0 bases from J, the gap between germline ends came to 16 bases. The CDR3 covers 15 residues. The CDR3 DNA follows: TGTGCCAGCCGCGGGGAGGGGATTATGAACACTGAAGCTTTCGTT. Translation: CASRGEGIMNTEAFV.

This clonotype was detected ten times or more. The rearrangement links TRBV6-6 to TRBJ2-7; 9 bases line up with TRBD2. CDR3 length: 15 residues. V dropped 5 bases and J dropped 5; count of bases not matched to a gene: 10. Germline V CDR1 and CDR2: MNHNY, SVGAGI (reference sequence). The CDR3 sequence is CASSPTSGLPHEQYF. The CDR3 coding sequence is TGTGCCAGCAGTCCTACTAGCGGGCTCCCCCACGAGCAGTACTTC.

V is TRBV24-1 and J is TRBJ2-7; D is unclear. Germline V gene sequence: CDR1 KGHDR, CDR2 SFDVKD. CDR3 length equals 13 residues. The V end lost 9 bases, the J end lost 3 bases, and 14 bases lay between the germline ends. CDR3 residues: CATLGSENYEQYF. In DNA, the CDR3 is TGTGCCACCTTGGGATCGGAGAACTACGAGCAGTACTTC.

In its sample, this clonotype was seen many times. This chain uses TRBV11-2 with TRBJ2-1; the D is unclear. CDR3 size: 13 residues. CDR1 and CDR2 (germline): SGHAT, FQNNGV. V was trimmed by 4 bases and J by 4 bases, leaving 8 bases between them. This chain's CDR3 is CASSSGRYNEQFF. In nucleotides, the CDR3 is TGTGCCAGCAGCTCGGGTAGATACAATGAGCAGTTCTTC.

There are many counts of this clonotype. The CDR3 here is CAIRGTGETQYF. DNA of the CDR3: TGTGCCATCAGGGGGACTGGAGAGACCCAGTACTTC. The rearrangement links TRBV10-3 to TRBJ2-5, with D tentatively TRBD2 (6 bases). Trimming pared 6 bases from V and 4 bases from J, leaving 9 bases between. This CDR3 has 12 residues. Looked up from germline, CDR1 is ENHRY and CDR2 is SYGVKD.

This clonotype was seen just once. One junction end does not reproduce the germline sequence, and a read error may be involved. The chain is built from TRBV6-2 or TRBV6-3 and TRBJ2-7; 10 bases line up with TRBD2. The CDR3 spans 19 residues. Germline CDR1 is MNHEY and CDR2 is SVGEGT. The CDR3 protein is CASNYSVAGGLSSGNEQYF. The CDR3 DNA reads TGTGCCAGCAATTACTCAGTAGCGGGAGGCCTCTCGTCTGGGAACGAGCAGTACTTC.

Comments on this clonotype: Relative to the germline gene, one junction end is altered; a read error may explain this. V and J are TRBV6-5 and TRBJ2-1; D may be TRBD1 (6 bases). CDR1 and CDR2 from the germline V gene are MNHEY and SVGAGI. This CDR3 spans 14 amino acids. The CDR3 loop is CTSRGLGQYNEQFF. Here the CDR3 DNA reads TGTACCAGCAGGGGCCTAGGGCAATACAATGAGCAGTTCTTC.

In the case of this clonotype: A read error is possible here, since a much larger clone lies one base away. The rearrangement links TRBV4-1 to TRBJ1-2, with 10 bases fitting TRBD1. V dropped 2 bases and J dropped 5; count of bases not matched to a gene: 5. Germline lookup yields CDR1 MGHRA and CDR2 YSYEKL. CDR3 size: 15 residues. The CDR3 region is CASSQFGQGGYGYTF. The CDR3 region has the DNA TGCGCCAGCAGCCAATTCGGACAGGGGGGTTATGGCTACACCTTC.